The 20 T cell receptor beta chains presented below share a single source sample, sequenced in a study of PD-L1 blockade in urothelial cancer. TCRdb's copy holds only in-frame clones and misses some; the assay was immunoSEQ multiplex PCR. Of approximately 100,000 clones listed, over 75% are singletons. Source: PBMCs, taken around atezolizumab (anti-PD-L1) treatment. The source of these receptors is a man aged 45-65 years with urothelial cancer.

This chain connects TRBV10-1 to TRBJ1-4, with TRBD1 as a possible D gene (5 bases). Germline loops: CDR1 WNHNN, CDR2 SYGVQD (reference sequence). Trimming cost V 6 bases and J 7 bases, with 12 bases left between them. The CDR3 is made up of 13 amino acids. CDR3 amino acids: CASSPGSGEKLFF. The CDR3 DNA reads TGCGCCAGCAGCCCAGGGTCAGGTGAAAAACTGTTTTTT.

V is TRBV28 and J is TRBJ1-3; D is unresolved. CDR3 length: 13 residues. V lost 2 bases and J lost 4, with 6 bases in between. CDR1 and CDR2 (germline): MDHEN, SYDVKM. For the CDR3, the DNA is TGTGCCAGCAGTTTACCGCAGGGAAACACCATATATTTT. Residues: CASSLPQGNTIYF.

The V call is TRBV19, the J call TRBJ2-3; 7 bases line up with TRBD2. Germline V gene data show CDR1 as LNHDA and CDR2 as SQIVND (reference sequence). After removal of 3 bases from V and 3 bases from J, the junction contained 6 bases not matched to a gene. The CDR3 is 15 amino acids. In DNA form, the CDR3 reads TGTGCCAGTAGTATTGCGGGAGTAGGGACAGATACGCAGTATTTT. It yields the protein CASSIAGVGTDTQYF.

The chain is built from TRBV19 and TRBJ1-1, with D possibly TRBD1 on 5 matching bases. The germline V gene encodes CDR1 LNHDA and CDR2 SQIVND (reference sequence). The V gene lost 5 bases and the J gene lost 5 bases, with 12 bases spanning the gap. The CDR3 totals 13 residues. CDR3 amino acids: CASSSRGGTEAFF. For the CDR3, the DNA is TGTGCCAGTAGTTCTCGGGGGGGGACTGAAGCTTTCTTT.

This rearrangement joins TRBV29-1 to TRBJ2-7; D is uncertain. Germline CDR1 reads SQVTM; CDR2 reads ANQGSEA. The V end lost 4 bases, the J end lost 1 base, and 5 bases lay between the germline ends. This CDR3 has 11 residues. DNA for the CDR3: TGCAGCGTTGGCCAGTCCTACGAGCAGTACTTC. It specifies CSVGQSYEQYF.

This chain links TRBV5-1 with TRBJ2-5; tentatively, D is TRBD2 (6 bases). The J call may be incorrect, as the DNA end agrees better with TRBJ2-7. The CDR3 consists of 13 residues. The germline gives CDR1 SGHRS, CDR2 YFSETQ. DNA of the CDR3: TGCGCCAGCAATGGAGGGAGTGGCTACGAGCAGTACTTC. As protein: CASNGGSGYEQYF.

V is TRBV4-1 and J is TRBJ2-5, with D uncertain. The CDR3 is made up of 12 amino acids. From germline, CDR1 is MGHRA and CDR2 YSYEKL. V lost 1 base to trimming and J lost 7 bases, with 7 bases between them. As DNA, the CDR3 is TGCGCCAGCAGCCAAGGCACCGGGACCCAGTACTTC. Its protein product is CASSQGTGTQYF.

Only one count was recorded for this clone. The chain recombines TRBV10-3 with TRBJ2-3, with 10 nucleotides matching TRBD2. V trimming: 6 bases; J trimming: 5 bases; junction bases outside the gene matches: 5. This CDR3 spans 14 amino acids. CDR1 ENHRY and CDR2 SYGVKD come from the germline V gene. Here the CDR3 reads CAISVAGGQDTQYF. CDR3 nucleotides: TGTGCCATCAGCGTAGCGGGAGGTCAAGATACGCAGTATTTT.

The rearrangement links TRBV10-3 to TRBJ1-1; TRBD1 might be the D (6 bases). V lost 6 bases and J lost 4, with 18 bases in between. The CDR3 extends over 15 amino acids. Germline CDR1 is ENHRY and CDR2 is SYGVKD. As DNA, the CDR3 is TGTGCCATCAGGGACAGAGGGGTTTACGGCACTGAAGCTTTCTTT. This encodes CAIRDRGVYGTEAFF.

V is TRBV6-5 and J is TRBJ2-1, with D hard to call. Trimming pared 0 bases from V and 7 bases from J, leaving 7 bases between. CDR1 is MNHEY, CDR2 SVGAGI, per germline. CDR3 size: 13 residues. This CDR3 is CASSYSFQNEQFF. The CDR3, as DNA: TGTGCCAGCAGTTACTCATTCCAGAATGAGCAGTTCTTC.

The chain employs TRBV19 and TRBJ1-6, with D hard to call. Germline V gene lookup returns CDR1 LNHDA and CDR2 SQIVND (reference sequence). This CDR3 comprises 14 residues. V was shortened by 0 bases and J by 5 bases, with 5 bases between the two germline ends. The CDR3 coding sequence is TGTGCCAGTAGTATAGACAGCGATAATTCACCCCTCCACTTT. Translated: CASSIDSDNSPLHF.

The chain couples TRBV10-1 to TRBJ2-7, with 11 positions matching TRBD1. Germline V gene sequence: CDR1 WNHNN, CDR2 SYGVQD (reference sequence). Unmatched junction bases numbered 6, after V lost 3 bases and J lost 2 bases. CDR3 length equals 16 residues. CDR3 loop: CASSESGGQGAYEQYF. CDR3 nucleotide sequence: TGCGCCAGCAGTGAAAGCGGGGGACAGGGGGCCTACGAGCAGTACTTC.

V usage is TRBV28 and J usage is TRBJ2-6, with 10 bases aligning to TRBD1. With 6 bases clipped from V and 3 bases from J, the junction kept 11 bases outside the gene matches. Germline CDR1 and CDR2: MDHEN and SYDVKM. CDR3 size: 18 residues. The CDR3 region is CASSITGTGVFGANVLTF. The CDR3 DNA sequence: TGTGCCAGCAGCATAACCGGGACAGGGGTTTTTGGGGCCAACGTCCTGACTTTC.

The CDR3: CASSYQRQAANYGYTF. The CDR3 coding sequence is TGTGCCAGCAGTTACCAACGGCAGGCCGCTAACTATGGCTACACCTTC. The chain recombines TRBV6-6 with TRBJ1-2; D remains unclear. Germline lookup yields CDR1 MNHNY and CDR2 SVGAGI (reference sequence). Trimming stripped 2 bases from V and 0 bases from J, with 13 bases between. The CDR3 consists of 16 residues.

This sequence joins TRBV7-9 and TRBJ2-3; maybe TRBD2 (7 bases). The CDR3 contains 15 residues. Trimming pared 3 bases from V and 3 bases from J, leaving 13 bases between. Germline CDR1 reads SEHNR; CDR2 reads FQNEAQ (reference sequence). CDR3 protein: CASSFGGRWTDTQYF. The CDR3 nucleotides read TGTGCCAGCAGCTTCGGGGGGCGGTGGACAGATACGCAGTATTTT. The full variable domain, with the rest looked up from reference TRBV7-9 and TRBJ2-3, is DTGVSQNPRHKITKRGQNVTFRCDPISEHNRLYWYRQTLGQGPEFLTYFQNEAQLEKSRLLSDRFSAERPKGSFSTLEIQRTEQGDSAMYLCASSFGGRWTDTQYFGPGTRLTVL.

The V gene is TRBV5-1, the J gene TRBJ2-7, with D possibly matching TRBD2 (6 bases). V gave up 2 bases and J gave up 3 bases, with 6 bases separating them. This CDR3 contains 12 residues. Germline V gene data show CDR1 as SGHRS and CDR2 as YFSETQ. The CDR3 nucleotides read TGCGCCAGCAGCTTTAGCGGCTACGAGCAGTACTTC. This encodes CASSFSGYEQYF.

This chain uses TRBV9 with TRBJ1-4, with no clear D. The CDR3 loop spans 14 amino acids. Germline V gives CDR1 SGDLS, CDR2 YYNGEE. V lost 0 bases to trimming and J lost 7 bases, with 10 bases between them. CDR3 amino acids: CASSVDPGAEKLFF. Here the CDR3 DNA reads TGTGCCAGCAGCGTAGATCCGGGTGCTGAAAAACTGTTTTTT.

The V gene is TRBV7-9, the J gene TRBJ2-1; 12 bases are a match to TRBD2. The junction had 6 bases not matched to a gene; V was cut back by 4 bases and J by 8 bases. Germline V gene lookup returns CDR1 SEHNR and CDR2 FQNEAQ (reference sequence). This CDR3 is built from 15 residues. The CDR3 sequence: CASSWTSGVLDEQFF. CDR3 nucleotides: TGTGCCAGCAGCTGGACTAGCGGGGTGCTTGATGAGCAGTTCTTC.

This chain joins TRBV10-3 and TRBJ2-7; D possibly corresponds to TRBD1 (6 bases). Trimming took 4 bases from V and 0 from J, leaving 13 bases between them. Germline V CDR1 and CDR2: ENHRY, SYGVKD. CDR3 length equals 15 residues. DNA for the CDR3: TGTGCCATCAGTGGGGGGCCGGAAAGCTCCTACGAGCAGTACTTC. Translation gives CAISGGPESSYEQYF.

This rearrangement joins TRBV9 to TRBJ2-7, with 14 bases lining up with TRBD2. Germline-derived CDR1 and CDR2 are SGDLS and YYNGEE. This CDR3 has 19 residues. The V and J ends lost 0 bases and 4 bases, in that order; junction bases with no gene match: 12. CDR3 sequence (DNA): TGTGCCAGCAGCGTAGGAACCGGGACTAGCGGGAGTAGGTGGTACGAGCAGTACTTC. As protein: CASSVGTGTSGSRWYEQYF.